Below, 32 T cell receptor beta chains from the same sample are listed, as sequenced in a study of blood T cell repertoires in COVID-19. Sequencing was performed with immunoSEQ multiplex PCR; in TCRdb, only in-frame clones are kept and a portion is missing. This table has 200,000 to 250,000 clones, approximately 90% appearing once. The sample taken for sequencing was peripheral blood. These receptors were taken from a man in his sixties with COVID-19, enrolled during active disease.

This chain links TRBV5-1 with TRBJ1-2, with a tentative D call TRBD1 (6 bases). Trimming removed 4 bases at V and 6 bases at J, with 16 bases between. The CDR3 runs to 14 residues. Germline values: CDR1 SGHRS, CDR2 YFSETQ. The CDR3 sequence is CASSPIGTQDGYTF. For the CDR3, the DNA is TGCGCCAGCAGCCCTATAGGGACACAGGATGGCTACACCTTC.

This rearrangement joins TRBV7-8 to TRBJ2-7, with D unresolved. Trimming took 0 bases from V and 4 from J, leaving 7 bases between them. This CDR3 region has 13 residues. Germline CDR1 SGHVS, CDR2 FQNEAQ. CDR3 sequence: CASSLANFYEQYF. The CDR3 DNA is TGTGCCAGCAGCTTAGCAAACTTTTACGAGCAGTACTTC. Variable domain in full (rest from reference TRBV7-8 and TRBJ2-7): GAGVSQSPRYKVAKRGQDVALRCDPISGHVSLFWYQQALGQGPEFLTYFQNEAQLDKSGLPSDRFFAERPEGSVSTLKIQRTQQEDSAVYLCASSLANFYEQYFGPGTRLTVT.

The chain recombines TRBV29-1 with TRBJ1-3; a weak D match, TRBD1 (6 bases). The germline V gene has CDR1 SQVTM and CDR2 ANQGSEA. The CDR3 contains 12 residues. The germline V and J ends were trimmed by 6 bases and 4 bases, with 10 bases remaining between them. The CDR3 bases are TGCAGCGTGGATACAGGGGGAAACACCATATATTTT. Protein sequence: CSVDTGGNTIYF.

The CDR3 DNA is TGTGCCAGCAAACTGGAGGCCGTACAGCAGCCCCAGCATTTT. Its protein is CASKLEAVQQPQHF. This chain joins TRBV2 and TRBJ1-5, with unresolved D. From germline, CDR1 is SNHLY and CDR2 FYNNEI. This CDR3 region has 14 residues. V shed 7 bases and J shed 7 bases, with 17 bases lying between them.

The CDR3 sequence is CASSFRAGETQYF. As DNA, the CDR3 is TGTGCCAGCAGTTTCAGGGCGGGGGAGACCCAGTACTTC. This chain connects TRBV12-3 or TRBV12-4 to TRBJ2-5, with a weak D call TRBD2 (6 bases). CDR3 length: 13 amino acids. The germline V and J ends were trimmed by 3 bases and 5 bases, with 10 bases remaining between them.

The chain links TRBV7-9 to TRBJ1-6; D is unresolved. Germline V CDR1 and CDR2: SEHNR, FQNEAQ (reference sequence). This CDR3 contains 13 residues. The V and J ends lost 3 bases and 6 bases respectively, with 6 bases between them. The CDR3 reads CASSFEGNSPLHF. DNA of the CDR3: TGTGCCAGCAGCTTTGAGGGTAATTCACCCCTCCACTTT.

This chain connects TRBV7-8 to TRBJ2-1; 7 nucleotides match TRBD2. The CDR3 sequence is 15 residues long. Germline values: CDR1 SGHVS, CDR2 FQNEAQ. The V and J ends lost 6 bases and 4 bases, in that order; junction bases with no gene match: 9. CDR3 region: CASRRGDHRYNEQFF. The CDR3 DNA reads as TGTGCCAGCAGACGGGGGGACCACCGTTACAATGAGCAGTTCTTC.

This clone was detected once. This chain joins TRBV4-2 and TRBJ2-1; D possibly corresponds to TRBD1 (5 bases). This CDR3 has 15 amino acids. V was trimmed by 1 base and J by 5 bases, leaving 12 bases between them. Germline V gene lookup returns CDR1 LGHNA and CDR2 YNFKEQ. In nucleotides, the CDR3 is TGTGCCAGCAGCCAAGGGGTTCCGGACAACAATGAGCAGTTCTTC. This sequence encodes CASSQGVPDNNEQFF.

The chain uses TRBV2 and TRBJ1-5; 7 nucleotides line up with TRBD1. The J segment lost 3 bases and the V segment lost 7 bases, leaving 12 bases of the junction unmatched. Germline CDR1 and CDR2: SNHLY and FYNNEI. This CDR3 is 16 amino acids long. DNA of the CDR3: TGTGCCAGCACCTCCGAGGGGGGACAGTACAATCAGCCCCAGCATTTT. This sequence encodes CASTSEGGQYNQPQHF.

This clone has a single count. The chain uses TRBV7-9 and TRBJ1-2; D is unresolved. The length of the CDR3 is 13 residues. V lost 7 bases to trimming and J lost 7 bases, with 16 bases between them. From germline, CDR1 is SEHNR and CDR2 FQNEAQ (reference sequence). As DNA, the CDR3 is TGTGCCAGCAAGACGGGAGGGTTGGTTGGCTACACCTTC. It specifies CASKTGGLVGYTF. The variable domain in full, completed from reference TRBV7-9 and TRBJ1-2, reads DTGVSQNPRHKITKRGQNVTFRCDPISEHNRLYWYRQTLGQGPEFLTYFQNEAQLEKSRLLSDRFSAERPKGSFSTLEIQRTEQGDSAMYLCASKTGGLVGYTFGSGTRLTVV.

The chain combines TRBV12-3 or TRBV12-4 with TRBJ1-4; D is perhaps TRBD1 (6 bases). This CDR3 region has 13 residues. V shed 6 bases and J shed 10 bases, with 15 bases lying between them. The CDR3 sequence: CASRGGATTKLFF. The CDR3 DNA sequence: TGTGCCAGCAGAGGGGGGGCTACGACAAAACTGTTTTTT.

The chain is built from TRBV30 and TRBJ1-2, with D perhaps TRBD1 (6 bases). CDR1 and CDR2 (germline): GTSNPN, SVGIG (reference sequence). The CDR3 is made up of 14 amino acids. V dropped 7 bases and J dropped 5 bases, with 20 bases sitting between them. The CDR3: CALQQGNSWYGYTF. The CDR3 coding sequence is TGTGCCTTGCAGCAGGGGAATTCATGGTATGGCTACACCTTC.

The chain carries TRBV20-1 and TRBJ1-1; a possible D gene is TRBD1 (6 bases). CDR1 is DFQATT and CDR2 is SNEGSKA in the germline V gene (reference sequence). The CDR3 length is 13 residues. The ends were cut back, 3 bases at V and 2 bases at J, with 10 bases in the middle. CDR3 nucleotide sequence: TGCAGTGCTAGTACCAGGGGCAACACTGAAGCTTTCTTT. It specifies CSASTRGNTEAFF.

This clone was observed once. The chain joins TRBV7-9 to TRBJ2-3; a weak D match, TRBD1 (6 bases). The V gene lost 10 bases and the J gene lost 0 bases, with 11 bases spanning the gap. Germline V gene lookup returns CDR1 SEHNR and CDR2 FQNEAQ (reference sequence). This CDR3 has 13 residues. The CDR3 DNA reads TGTGCCACGGGACACACAAGCACAGATACGCAGTATTTT. This gives the protein CATGHTSTDTQYF.

V is TRBV5-4 and J is TRBJ2-1; D is possibly TRBD2 (6 bases). V lost 2 bases to trimming and J lost 5 bases, with 14 bases between them. The CDR3 runs 15 residues. CDR1 SGHNT and CDR2 YYREEE come from the germline V gene (reference sequence). CDR3 in amino acids: CASSLASAPNNEQFF. The CDR3 DNA is TGTGCCAGCAGCTTAGCTAGCGCTCCGAACAATGAGCAGTTCTTC.

The V call is TRBV19, the J call TRBJ1-6; TRBD1 might be the D (5 bases). The CDR3 has 18 amino acids. Trimming took 5 bases from V and 5 from J, leaving 22 bases between them. Germline assignment: CDR1 LNHDA and CDR2 SQIVND (reference sequence). The CDR3 DNA sequence: TGTGCCAGTAGTCCTTATTTTGGGGCCACCAAGCATAATTCACCCCTCCACTTT. Translated: CASSPYFGATKHNSPLHF.

This clone was seen ten or more times. This chain uses TRBV5-4 with TRBJ1-2; 8 bases align to TRBD1. The V segment lost 1 base and the J segment 8 bases; nucleotides outside the gene matches: 1. The CDR3 extends over 12 amino acids. Looked up from germline, CDR1 is SGHNT and CDR2 is YYREEE (reference sequence). CDR3: CASSLQGAGYTF. The DNA of the CDR3 is TGTGCCAGCAGCTTGCAGGGGGCGGGCTACACCTTC.

J is TRBJ2-1 and V is TRBV2; 9 nucleotides line up with TRBD2. There are 15 residues in the CDR3. J gave up 9 bases and V 0 bases, and 6 bases lay outside the gene matches. Per germline, CDR1 SNHLY and CDR2 FYNNEI. The CDR3 region has the DNA TGTGCCAGCAGTGAAGCCGGCGGGGGGGCCAGTGAGCAGTTCTTC. It translates to CASSEAGGGASEQFF.

The chain links TRBV18 to TRBJ2-7; D perhaps matches TRBD1 (6 bases). The CDR3 is made up of 16 amino acids. V lost 3 bases to trimming and J lost 4 bases, with 19 bases between them. CDR1 is KGHSH and CDR2 is LQKENI in the germline V gene. Here the CDR3 reads CASSPFQLDRMYEQYF. The DNA for the CDR3 is TGTGCCAGCTCACCCTTCCAACTCGACAGGATGTACGAGCAGTACTTC. The variable domain in full, completed from reference TRBV18 and TRBJ2-7, reads NAGVMQNPRHLVRRRGQEARLRCSPMKGHSHVYWYRQLPEEGLKFMVYLQKENIIDESGMPKERFSAEFPKEGPSILRIQQVVRGDSAAYFCASSPFQLDRMYEQYFGPGTRLTVT.

V is TRBV5-5 and J is TRBJ1-6; perhaps TRBD1 as D (5 bases). V lost 0 bases to trimming and J lost 9 bases, with 13 bases between them. CDR3 length equals 15 residues. Germline V gene lookup returns CDR1 SGHKS and CDR2 YYEKEE (reference sequence). CDR3 amino acids: CASSLASGAPSPLHF. For the CDR3, the DNA is TGTGCCAGCAGCTTGGCCTCTGGGGCCCCTTCACCCCTCCACTTT.

The chain joins TRBV5-1 to TRBJ1-1; D possibly corresponds to TRBD1 (6 bases). Trimming shortened V by 0 bases and J by 1 base, and 19 bases separated the two germline ends. Germline V gives CDR1 SGHRS, CDR2 YFSETQ. The length of the CDR3 is 18 residues. This chain's CDR3 is CASSLATGRWTGNTEAFF. The CDR3 DNA reads as TGCGCCAGCAGCTTGGCCACAGGGAGATGGACCGGGAACACTGAAGCTTTCTTT.

The V gene is TRBV18, the J gene TRBJ1-2, with 7 bases aligning to TRBD1. Losses at the gene ends were 2 bases for V and 6 bases for J; bases not matched to a gene: 9. The CDR3 contains 15 residues. Germline V gives CDR1 KGHSH, CDR2 LQKENI. The CDR3 reads CASSPRGRGHDGYTF. Here the CDR3 DNA reads TGTGCCAGCTCACCAAGGGGGCGGGGTCACGATGGCTACACCTTC. Filled out from reference TRBV18 and TRBJ1-2, the complete variable domain reads NAGVMQNPRHLVRRRGQEARLRCSPMKGHSHVYWYRQLPEEGLKFMVYLQKENIIDESGMPKERFSAEFPKEGPSILRIQQVVRGDSAAYFCASSPRGRGHDGYTFGSGTRLTVV.

This chain joins TRBV3-1 (or the pseudogene TRBV3-2) and TRBJ2-1, with 9 bases that match TRBD2. The length of the CDR3 is 15 residues. Per the germline V gene, CDR1 is LGHDT and CDR2 is YNNKEL (reference sequence). The V gene end was trimmed by 8 bases and the J gene end by 6 bases; junction bases not matched to a gene: 11. Here the CDR3 DNA reads TGTGCCAGCTCTCATTTAGCGGGAGCGGTCAATGAGCAGTTCTTC. Amino acid sequence: CASSHLAGAVNEQFF.

The gene calls are TRBV27 and TRBJ1-6; 9 nucleotides agree with TRBD1. The CDR3 loop spans 15 amino acids. In germline, CDR1 is MNHEY, CDR2 SMNVEV (reference sequence). V lost 5 bases, J lost 7 bases, and 6 bases stayed unmatched. DNA for the CDR3: TGTGCCAGCAGTCACGGACAGGGGAGCAATTCACCCCTCCACTTT. Protein sequence: CASSHGQGSNSPLHF.

This clone was found a few times. DNA of the CDR3: TGTGCCACCAGTGATCGGGGACTGGGTCAAGAGACCCAGTACTTC. Its protein is CATSDRGLGQETQYF. The chain combines TRBV24-1 with TRBJ2-5; D perhaps matches TRBD2 (6 bases). Looked up from germline, CDR1 is KGHDR and CDR2 is SFDVKD. Trimming removed 3 bases at V and 2 bases at J, with 12 bases between. The CDR3 covers 15 residues.

The V call is TRBV10-3, the J call TRBJ2-7; 7 nucleotides match TRBD2. Germline trimming cut 5 bases from V and 3 bases from J; bases unmatched to any gene: 4. There are 13 residues in the CDR3. The germline CDR1 and CDR2 sequences are ENHRY and SYGVKD. The CDR3: CAISSGLDYEQYF. CDR3 nucleotides: TGTGCCATCAGTTCCGGACTAGACTACGAGCAGTACTTC.

The chain recombines TRBV5-1 with TRBJ2-7, with D perhaps matching TRBD2 (5 bases). The CDR3 runs to 12 residues. Germline lookup yields CDR1 SGHRS and CDR2 YFSETQ. V shed 5 bases and J shed 3 bases, with 9 bases lying between them. This CDR3 is CASSRDGYEQYF. The DNA for the CDR3 is TGCGCCAGCAGTCGGGATGGCTACGAGCAGTACTTC. The full variable domain, with the rest looked up from reference TRBV5-1 and TRBJ2-7, is KAGVTQTPRYLIKTRGQQVTLSCSPISGHRSVSWYQQTPGQGLQFLFEYFSETQRNKGNFPGRFSGRQFSNSRSEMNVSTLELGDSALYLCASSRDGYEQYFGPGTRLTVT.

The CDR3 DNA follows: TGTGCCAGCTCAATGCGGGAGGCGTCGGGGAATGAGCAGTTCTTC. Translation: CASSMREASGNEQFF. V and J are TRBV18 and TRBJ2-1; 8 positions agree with TRBD2. The CDR3 is made up of 15 amino acids. J lost 7 bases, V lost 5 bases, and 10 bases had no gene match. Germline lookup yields CDR1 KGHSH and CDR2 LQKENI.

The chain combines TRBV10-2 with TRBJ1-1, with 7 bases fitting TRBD1. V lost 5 bases, J lost 0 bases, and 3 bases stayed unmatched. CDR1 is WSHSY, CDR2 SAAADI, per germline. This CDR3 comprises 14 residues. The CDR3 sequence: CASSSTGMNTEAFF. The DNA for the CDR3 is TGCGCCAGCAGTTCGACAGGGATGAACACTGAAGCTTTCTTT.

The chain links TRBV7-9 to TRBJ1-1, with 7 bases lining up with TRBD1. V lost 5 bases to trimming and J lost 3 bases; unmatched junction nucleotides: 3. CDR1 is SEHNR and CDR2 is FQNEAQ in the germline V gene (reference sequence). The CDR3 is 13 amino acids. CDR3 bases: TGTGCCAGCAGCCCCCAGGGGGACACTGAAGCTTTCTTT. It yields the protein CASSPQGDTEAFF.

The chain recombines TRBV5-1 with TRBJ1-1; 7 nucleotides agree with TRBD1. Germline V gives CDR1 SGHRS, CDR2 YFSETQ. The CDR3 sequence is 14 residues long. V was pared by 7 bases and J by 6 bases, with 12 bases of the junction left unmatched. The CDR3 nucleotides are TGCGCCAGCGGCAAGAACAGGGGCGCCCCTGAAGCTTTCTTT. Amino acid sequence: CASGKNRGAPEAFF.

The rearrangement joins TRBV7-2 to TRBJ2-3, with 7 bases that match TRBD2. The CDR3 loop spans 14 amino acids. CDR1 and CDR2 (germline): SGHTA, FQGNSA. J gave up 3 bases and V 8 bases, and 8 bases lay outside the gene matches. The CDR3 bases are TGTGCCAGCCGGAAGCGGGAACAGACAGATACGCAGTATTTT. It codes for CASRKREQTDTQYF.